This is a list of T cell receptor beta chains from one sample in a study of CD8 T cells in ankylosing spondylitis. Using its own MiXCR run on the 5' RACE reads, TCRdb lists one record per CDR3 protein. The repertoire has around 31,000 distinct CDR3 sequences, more than 25% of them found once; the top ten carry under 50%. The sample consisted of synovial fluid, either unsorted or a sorted T cell fraction (not recorded which). These receptors were collected from a male donor with ankylosing spondylitis. Both conserved end residues are part of each CDR3. A D gene is named only where the DNA matches it firmly. Not every row has a clone size; where given, it reads once, few, many or a size class.

J: TRBJ1-5
D: NA
V: TRBV29-1
size: many
DNA: TGCAGCGTGGGATCCGGGGAGAACGGGCCCCAGCATTTT
CDR3: CSVGSGENGPQHF

J: TRBJ2-3
D: NA
V: TRBV5-1
size: few
DNA: TGCGCCAGCAGCCTTCAAGGCACAGATACGCAGTATTTT
CDR3: CASSLQGTDTQYF

J: TRBJ2-2
D: TRBD2
V: TRBV5-5
size: NA
DNA: TGTGCCAGCAGCTTGAGGGCCAGCGGGACGAACACCGGGGAGCTGTTTTTT
CDR3: CASSLRASGTNTGELFF

J: TRBJ2-1
D: NA
V: TRBV7-9
size: NA
DNA: TGTGCCAGCAGCTTAGGGGAATTCAAAAACTACAATGAGCAGTTCTTC
CDR3: CASSLGEFKNYNEQFF

J: TRBJ1-5
D: NA
V: TRBV29-1
size: NA
DNA: TGCAGCGTTGCTTTCGGGGATCAGCCCCAGCATTTT
CDR3: CSVAFGDQPQHF

J: TRBJ2-3
D: NA
V: TRBV13
size: NA
DNA: TGTGCCAGCAGCTTAGAAGGAGGGACAGATACGCAGTATTTT
CDR3: CASSLEGGTDTQYF

J: TRBJ2-1
D: TRBD2
V: TRBV20-1
size: few
DNA: TGCAGTGCTAGTAAGGGACTAGCGGCTAATGAGCAGTTCTTC
CDR3: CSASKGLAANEQFF

J: TRBJ1-2
D: NA
V: TRBV11-2
size: few
DNA: TGTGCCAGCAGCTTCGGAGGGGTTGGATATGGCTACACCTTC
CDR3: CASSFGGVGYGYTF

J: TRBJ1-1
D: NA
V: TRBV29-1
size: many
DNA: TGCAGCGTTATCAGGGACACTGAAGCTTTCTTT
CDR3: CSVIRDTEAFF

J: TRBJ2-1
D: NA
V: TRBV6-4
size: NA
DNA: TGTGCCAGCAGTGACTCGAAAGAGCTAGCCGGTGAGCAGTTCTTC
CDR3: CASSDSKELAGEQFF

J: TRBJ2-1
D: TRBD1
V: TRBV7-8
size: many
DNA: TGTGCCAGCAGCTCTAGGGACAGGGGGTCCTACAATGAGCAGTTCTTC
CDR3: CASSSRDRGSYNEQFF

J: TRBJ2-7
D: NA
V: TRBV7-9
size: NA
DNA: TGTGCCAGCAGCTTATCGGTCAGGTTGGCCGAGCAGTACTTC
CDR3: CASSLSVRLAEQYF

J: TRBJ2-1
D: NA
V: TRBV11-3
size: NA
DNA: TGTGCCAGCAGCGCAGGGACGTCCGGCAAGCAGTTCTTC
CDR3: CASSAGTSGKQFF

J: TRBJ2-3
D: TRBD2
V: TRBV15
size: many
DNA: TGTGCCACCAGCTTTCCAGCGGGAGCCACAGATACGCAGTATTTT
CDR3: CATSFPAGATDTQYF

J: TRBJ1-2
D: NA
V: TRBV12-3/TRBV12-4
size: many
DNA: TGTGCCAGCAGGCCCTTTGACAGCGGCTACACCTTC
CDR3: CASRPFDSGYTF

J: TRBJ2-1
D: NA
V: TRBV7-9
size: few
DNA: TGTGCCAGCAGCAGCCCAACCTACTACAATGAGCAGTTCTTC
CDR3: CASSSPTYYNEQFF

J: TRBJ2-7
D: TRBD2
V: TRBV7-9
size: few
DNA: TGTGCCAGCAGCTTAGAGGCTAGCGGGAGACCTCTCTACGAGCAGTACTTC
CDR3: CASSLEASGRPLYEQYF

J: TRBJ2-2
D: TRBD2
V: TRBV10-3
size: few
DNA: TGTGCCATCAGTGATTCCAGGACTAGTATGGCCGGGGAGCTGTTTTTT
CDR3: CAISDSRTSMAGELFF

J: TRBJ2-1
D: NA
V: TRBV7-9
size: few
DNA: TGTGCCAGCAGCCCTGTAATGGCTCAGAACAATGAGCAGTTCTTC
CDR3: CASSPVMAQNNEQFF

J: TRBJ2-1
D: TRBD2
V: TRBV4-1
size: medium-sized
DNA: TGCGCCAGCAGCCAAGATCATAGCGGGGATTACAATGAGCAGTTCTTC
CDR3: CASSQDHSGDYNEQFF

J: TRBJ2-1
D: NA
V: TRBV30
size: few
DNA: TGTGCCTGGAGGGGGGACTTTTACAATGAGCAGTTCTTC
CDR3: CAWRGDFYNEQFF

J: TRBJ1-2
D: NA
V: TRBV5-5
size: NA
DNA: TGTGCCAGCAGCTTAAAGTTGGCAGACCCTAACTATGGCTACACCTTC
CDR3: CASSLKLADPNYGYTF

J: TRBJ2-7
D: TRBD2
V: TRBV3-1
size: few
DNA: TGTGCCAGCAGCCCGGCTAGCGGGAGAGGTGAGCAGTACTTC
CDR3: CASSPASGRGEQYF